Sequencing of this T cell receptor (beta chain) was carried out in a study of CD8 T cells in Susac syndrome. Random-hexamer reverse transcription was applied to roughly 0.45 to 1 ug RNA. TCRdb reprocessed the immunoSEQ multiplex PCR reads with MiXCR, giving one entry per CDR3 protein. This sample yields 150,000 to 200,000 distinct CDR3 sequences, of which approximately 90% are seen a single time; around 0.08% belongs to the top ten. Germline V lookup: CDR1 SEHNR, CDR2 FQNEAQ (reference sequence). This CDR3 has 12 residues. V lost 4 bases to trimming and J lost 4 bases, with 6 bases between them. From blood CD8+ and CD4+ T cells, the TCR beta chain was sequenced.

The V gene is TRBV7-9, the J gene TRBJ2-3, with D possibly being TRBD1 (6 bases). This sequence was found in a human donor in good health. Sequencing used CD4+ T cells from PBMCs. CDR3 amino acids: CASSWTADTQYF. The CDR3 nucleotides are TGTGCCAGCAGCTGGACAGCAGATACGCAGTATTTT. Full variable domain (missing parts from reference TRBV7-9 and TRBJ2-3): DTGVSQNPRHKITKRGQNVTFRCDPISEHNRLYWYRQTLGQGPEFLTYFQNEAQLEKSRLLSDRFSAERPKGSFSTLEIQRTEQGDSAMYLCASSWTADTQYFGPGTRLTVL.